The 25 T cell receptor beta chains below were found in one sample sequenced in a study of control samples from healthy donors and cancer patients. The repertoire was sequenced with immunoSEQ multiplex PCR; TCRdb's copy has only in-frame clones and lacks some. Of some 100,000 clones listed, roughly nine tenths are singletons. Sequences were obtained from blood. These TCRs come from a human donor in good health. The donor label of this sample is uncertain.

This clone was detected once. The DNA for the CDR3 is TGTGCCAGCAGCTTAGATAATAGGGGCAGCTTCTTCTATGGCTACACCTTC. Encoded protein: CASSLDNRGSFFYGYTF. This chain joins TRBV11-2 and TRBJ1-2; D is perhaps TRBD1 (5 bases). Germline V gene data show CDR1 as SGHAT and CDR2 as FQNNGV. The CDR3 is made up of 17 amino acids. With 0 bases removed from V and 4 bases from J, the gap between germline ends came to 18 bases.

This chain connects TRBV25-1 to TRBJ1-3; TRBD1 might be the D (6 bases). The CDR3 extends over 18 amino acids. Germline lookup yields CDR1 MGHDK and CDR2 SYGVNS. Trimming left V 7 bases short and J 0 bases short, with 22 bases between. This CDR3 is CASTGRGELSSSGNTIYF. The CDR3 nucleotides are TGTGCCAGCACCGGAAGGGGGGAGCTTTCCAGCTCTGGAAACACCATATATTTT.

The chain joins TRBV18 to TRBJ2-7, with a tentative D call TRBD2 (6 bases). V lost 0 bases and J lost 3, with 15 bases in between. The CDR3 sequence is 16 residues long. Germline lookup yields CDR1 KGHSH and CDR2 LQKENI. The CDR3 nucleotides are TGTGCCAGCTCACCACCGTCGGGACTCCCCTTCTACGAGCAGTACTTC. This gives the protein CASSPPSGLPFYEQYF.

This clone came up once. The chain has TRBV6-6 and TRBJ1-3, with TRBD1 matching 8 bases. CDR1 MNHNY and CDR2 SVGAGI come from the germline V gene (reference sequence). The CDR3 is 14 residues long. V lost 6 bases to trimming and J lost 3 bases; unmatched junction nucleotides: 4. The CDR3 sequence: CASRNRGDGNTIYF. In DNA, the CDR3 is TGTGCCAGCAGAAACAGGGGGGATGGAAACACCATATATTTT.

The chain combines TRBV13 with TRBJ2-3; D remains ambiguous. This CDR3 has 12 amino acids. Trimming left V 1 base short and J 4 bases short, with 3 bases between. Germline CDR1 PRHDT, CDR2 FYEKMQ (reference sequence). The CDR3 bases are TGTGCCAGCAGCTTAGCGCCAGATACGCAGTATTTT. Protein: CASSLAPDTQYF.

The chain couples TRBV19 to TRBJ1-5; no clear D. The CDR3 has 13 amino acids. Germline lookup yields CDR1 LNHDA and CDR2 SQIVND (reference sequence). V shed 1 base and J shed 7 bases, with 8 bases lying between them. CDR3 nucleotides: TGTGCCAGTAGTATAGGGTTCGGGCAGCCCCAGCATTTT. Encoded protein: CASSIGFGQPQHF.

The chain combines TRBV6-5 with TRBJ2-1; possibly TRBD2 for D (6 bases). Germline V CDR1 and CDR2: MNHEY, SVGAGI. Trimming pared 9 bases from V and 3 bases from J, leaving 12 bases between. This CDR3 contains 13 residues. CDR3 residues: CASKLGGYNEQFF. DNA of the CDR3: TGTGCCAGTAAGTTGGGGGGCTACAATGAGCAGTTCTTC.

V gene TRBV19 combines with J gene TRBJ1-3; D is ambiguous. The germline V gene has CDR1 LNHDA and CDR2 SQIVND (reference sequence). This CDR3 contains 15 residues. Trimming pared 4 bases from V and 0 bases from J, leaving 10 bases between. CDR3 coding DNA: TGTGCCAGTAGTAAGGAGGCCGCCTCTGGAAACACCATATATTTT. Translating gives CASSKEAASGNTIYF.

This chain links TRBV7-9 with TRBJ1-6; 8 positions agree with TRBD1. V was clipped by 5 bases and J by 10 bases; unmatched bases: 10. This CDR3 has 15 amino acids. Germline-derived CDR1 and CDR2 are SEHNR and FQNEAQ (reference sequence). CDR3: CASSGQGGRVSPLHF. For the CDR3, the DNA is TGTGCCAGCAGCGGACAGGGAGGAAGGGTCTCACCCCTCCACTTT.

This chain links TRBV12-5 with TRBJ2-1; D is ambiguous. V shed 2 bases and J shed 8 bases, with 13 bases lying between them. The germline V gene encodes CDR1 LGHNT and CDR2 FRNRAP. This CDR3 spans 14 amino acids. The CDR3 reads CASGLPPQLHEQFF. CDR3 coding DNA: TGTGCTAGTGGTTTGCCCCCACAGTTACATGAGCAGTTCTTC. The entire variable domain, with the rest obtained from reference TRBV12-5 and TRBJ2-1, is as follows: DARVTQTPRHKVTEMGQEVTMRCQPILGHNTVFWYRQTMMQGLELLAYFRNRAPLDDSGMPKDRFSAEMPDATLATLKIQPSEPRDSAVYFCASGLPPQLHEQFFGPGTRLTVL.

This chain connects TRBV19 to TRBJ2-7; D remains unclear. Germline values: CDR1 LNHDA, CDR2 SQIVND (reference sequence). Between the trimmed V and J ends, which lost 7 bases and 2 bases, there was a span of 18 bases. The CDR3 contains 15 residues. As DNA, the CDR3 is TGTGCCAGTACCTCAAATTCGGCAGCTCCCTACGAGCAGTACTTC. This sequence encodes CASTSNSAAPYEQYF.

The chain recombines TRBV6-2 or TRBV6-3 with TRBJ1-1, with unresolved D. The CDR3 length is 13 residues. CDR1 is MNHEY, CDR2 SVGEGT, per germline. Trimming took 4 bases from V and 8 from J, leaving 14 bases between them. The CDR3 here is CASSWSWLAEAFF. CDR3 sequence (DNA): TGTGCCAGCAGTTGGAGTTGGTTGGCAGAAGCTTTCTTT.

This rearrangement joins TRBV19 to TRBJ1-2; D perhaps matches TRBD1 (5 bases). Germline assignment: CDR1 LNHDA and CDR2 SQIVND (reference sequence). V lost 5 bases, J lost 6 bases, and 19 bases lay in between. The CDR3 consists of 15 residues. CDR3 nucleotide sequence: TGTGCCAGTAGTCCCGACAGATTTGCACCCAATGGCTACACCTTC. This encodes CASSPDRFAPNGYTF.

V gene TRBV18 combines with J gene TRBJ2-3, with D perhaps matching TRBD2 (5 bases). Germline-derived CDR1 and CDR2 are KGHSH and LQKENI. V was trimmed by 1 base and J by 1 base, leaving 6 bases between them. This CDR3 is 14 amino acids long. CDR3 region: CASSPQAGTDTQYF. CDR3 DNA: TGTGCCAGCTCACCACAAGCGGGCACAGATACGCAGTATTTT.

The chain is built from TRBV11-3 and TRBJ1-4; D gene unclear. Between the trimmed V and J ends, which lost 5 bases and 7 bases, there was a span of 11 bases. This CDR3 has 13 residues. CDR1 SGHNT and CDR2 YENEEA come from the germline V gene. CDR3 DNA: TGTGCCAGCAGCCTAGGAATCCTTGAAAAACTGTTTTTT. It codes for CASSLGILEKLFF. Full variable domain (remainder filled in from reference TRBV11-3 and TRBJ1-4): EAGVVQSPRYKIIEKKQPVAFWCNPISGHNTLYWYLQNLGQGPELLIRYENEEAVDDSQLPKDRFSAERLKGVDSTLKIQPAELGDSAVYLCASSLGILEKLFFGSGTQLSVL.

CDR3 in DNA: TGTGCCAGCAGTCCGTGGGGGGACACTGAAGCTTTCTTT. This codes for CASSPWGDTEAFF. The chain couples TRBV28 to TRBJ1-1; tentative D call: TRBD1 (5 bases). The V gene lost 5 bases and the J gene lost 3 bases, with 10 bases spanning the gap. CDR1 MDHEN and CDR2 SYDVKM come from the germline V gene. This CDR3 comprises 13 residues.

The CDR3 region has the DNA TGTGCCAGCAGCCATGACAGGGATGAAAAACTGTTTTTT. It specifies CASSHDRDEKLFF. This chain joins TRBV4-2 and TRBJ1-4; 7 bases are shared with TRBD1. There are 13 residues in the CDR3. Germline CDR1 and CDR2: LGHNA and YNFKEQ. V was pared by 3 bases and J by 6 bases, with 1 base of the junction left unmatched.

The chain couples TRBV30 to TRBJ1-2; 8 positions match TRBD1. Per the germline V gene, CDR1 is GTSNPN and CDR2 is SVGIG (reference sequence). Trimming at V came to 1 base and at J to 4 bases, leaving 5 bases not matched to a gene. The CDR3 spans 14 residues. The DNA of the CDR3 is TGTGCCTGGAGTGGGGACAGGAGTAGCTATGGCTACACCTTC. Amino acids: CAWSGDRSSYGYTF.

V and J are TRBV15 and TRBJ2-5; no clear D gene. The germline V gene has CDR1 LNHNV and CDR2 YYDKDF (reference sequence). Trimming removed 0 bases from V and 4 bases from J, with 6 bases in between. The CDR3 covers 13 residues. CDR3 region: CATSRDLGETQYF. Written as DNA, the CDR3 is TGTGCCACCAGCAGAGATCTGGGAGAGACCCAGTACTTC.

The V and J genes are TRBV19 and TRBJ1-2; TRBD1 agrees at 7 bases. V was clipped by 3 bases and J by 7 bases; unmatched bases: 5. The germline V gene has CDR1 LNHDA and CDR2 SQIVND (reference sequence). CDR3 length: 13 amino acids. CDR3 sequence: CASSMTGFRGYTF. The CDR3 bases are TGTGCCAGTAGTATGACAGGGTTTCGTGGCTACACCTTC.

The J gene is TRBJ1-5, the V gene TRBV27; 8 nucleotides line up with TRBD1. The CDR3 runs to 17 residues. V dropped 5 bases and J dropped 2; count of bases not matched to a gene: 11. Germline assignment: CDR1 MNHEY and CDR2 SMNVEV (reference sequence). The CDR3 sequence is CASSRTGQEYRNQPQHF. The CDR3 coding sequence is TGTGCCAGCAGTCGGACGGGACAGGAATACCGCAATCAGCCCCAGCATTTT.

In its sample, this clone was seen once. The chain is built from TRBV6-5 and TRBJ1-1, with TRBD1 matching 7 bases. The CDR3 length is 16 residues. Per the germline V gene, CDR1 is MNHEY and CDR2 is SVGAGI. J gave up 2 bases and V 3 bases, and 9 bases lay outside the gene matches. The CDR3 nucleotides are TGTGCCAGCAGTTATTACGATACAGGGGCTAACACTGAAGCTTTCTTT. Translation: CASSYYDTGANTEAFF.

The chain uses TRBV24-1 and TRBJ2-3; either TRBD1 or TRBD2 may supply D (6 bases each). There are 15 residues in the CDR3. V dropped 9 bases and J dropped 3 bases, with 18 bases sitting between them. Germline V lookup: CDR1 KGHDR, CDR2 SFDVKD. The CDR3 is CATSDGGEGTDTQYF. The CDR3, as DNA: TGTGCCACCTCCGACGGGGGCGAGGGAACAGATACGCAGTATTTT.

V is TRBV4-2 and J is TRBJ2-7; D may be TRBD2 (6 bases). With 0 bases removed from V and 5 bases from J, the gap between germline ends came to 11 bases. The CDR3 contains 14 residues. Germline-derived CDR1 and CDR2 are LGHNA and YNFKEQ. The CDR3 protein is CASSQDRRGNEQYF. The CDR3, as DNA: TGTGCCAGCAGCCAAGATCGGAGGGGTAACGAGCAGTACTTC.

DNA for the CDR3: TGTGCCAGTAGTACCCAGAGGGACACTGAAGCTTTCTTT. It specifies CASSTQRDTEAFF. V gene TRBV19 combines with J gene TRBJ1-1; D is unclear. V was trimmed by 4 bases and J by 3 bases, leaving 9 bases between them. The CDR3 consists of 13 residues. Germline V gene data show CDR1 as LNHDA and CDR2 as SQIVND (reference sequence). Full variable domain (rest looked up from reference TRBV19 and TRBJ1-1): DGGITQSPKYLFRKEGQNVTLSCEQNLNHDAMYWYRQDPGQGLRLIYYSQIVNDFQKGDIAEGYSVSREKKESFPLTVTSAQKNPTAFYLCASSTQRDTEAFFGQGTRLTVV.